The rows below give T cell receptor beta chains drawn from one sample of a study of molecular identifiers for immune sequencing clone quantification. TCRdb re-derived calls from the PCR reads in MiXCR, one entry per CDR3 protein. The table has some 100,000 distinct CDR3 sequences, roughly 38% seen once; the top ten hold around 4%. The specimen sequenced was naive CD8+ T cells from blood, with Jurkat cell RNA spiked in. These receptors were obtained from a human donor in good health. Some libraries in this study had Jurkat cell RNA spiked in. CDR3s include the opening cysteine and the closing phenylalanine or tryptophan. D genes are given only for firm matches. Only some rows state a clone size, as once, few, many or a class for expanded clones.

J gene: TRBJ2-5; D gene: TRBD1; clone size: many; V gene: TRBV25-1; CDR3 DNA: TGTGCCAGCAGTGATACAGGGGGGAGGGAGACCCAGTACTTC; CDR3 protein: CASSDTGGRETQYF
J gene: TRBJ1-4; D gene: TRBD1; clone size: -; V gene: TRBV4-3; CDR3 DNA: TGCGCCAGCAGCCAAGAGACAGGGGGTCTTGAAAAACTGTTTTTT; CDR3 protein: CASSQETGGLEKLFF
J gene: TRBJ2-3; D gene: -; clone size: -; V gene: TRBV13; CDR3 DNA: TGTGCCAGCAGCCCGACGCAGGGGACAGATACGCAGTATTTT; CDR3 protein: CASSPTQGTDTQYF
J gene: TRBJ1-5; D gene: -; clone size: few; V gene: TRBV18; CDR3 DNA: TGTGCCAGCTCACCCGACTATCAGCCCCAGCATTTT; CDR3 protein: CASSPDYQPQHF
J gene: TRBJ2-5; D gene: -; clone size: -; V gene: TRBV20-1; CDR3 DNA: TGCAGTGCTAGAAACGAGGGGGGAGAGACCCAGTACTTC; CDR3 protein: CSARNEGGETQYF
J gene: TRBJ2-1; D gene: -; clone size: -; V gene: TRBV6-5; CDR3 DNA: TGTGCCAGCAGTTACTCGGGCGCATCCTACAATGAGCAGTTCTTC; CDR3 protein: CASSYSGASYNEQFF
J gene: TRBJ2-7; D gene: -; clone size: -; V gene: TRBV5-1; CDR3 DNA: TGCGCCAGCAGCCTCGGTTGGGGGAGCTCCTACGAGCAGTACTTC; CDR3 protein: CASSLGWGSSYEQYF
J gene: TRBJ2-1; D gene: TRBD2; clone size: -; V gene: TRBV13; CDR3 DNA: TGTGCCAGCAGCTTTGGGACTACCCTCCATGAGCAGTTCTTC; CDR3 protein: CASSFGTTLHEQFF
J gene: TRBJ2-7; D gene: TRBD1; clone size: many; V gene: TRBV5-1; CDR3 DNA: TGCGCCAGCAGCTATGACAGGGAGTACGAGCAGTACTTC; CDR3 protein: CASSYDREYEQYF
J gene: TRBJ2-2; D gene: TRBD2; clone size: few; V gene: TRBV4-1; CDR3 DNA: TGCGCCAGCAGCCAAGATCAACTAGCGGGCCCCCTCTTTTTT; CDR3 protein: CASSQDQLAGPLFF
J gene: TRBJ2-7; D gene: TRBD2; clone size: -; V gene: TRBV7-2; CDR3 DNA: TGTGCCAGCAGCTTAGTGGTGATCGGGCGCCCGGGGAGACTAGCGGGGCCTTGTGAGCAGTACTTC; CDR3 protein: CASSLVVIGRPGRLAGPCEQYF
J gene: TRBJ2-4; D gene: -; clone size: many; V gene: TRBV19; CDR3 DNA: TGTGCCAGTAGTATATTTGCGGGGGCCGCGGACATTCAGTACTTC; CDR3 protein: CASSIFAGAADIQYF
J gene: TRBJ2-2; D gene: -; clone size: -; V gene: TRBV29-1; CDR3 DNA: TGCAGCGTTGCTCAAGTGGGCACCGGGGAGCTGTTTTTT; CDR3 protein: CSVAQVGTGELFF
J gene: TRBJ2-7; D gene: -; clone size: -; V gene: TRBV11-2; CDR3 DNA: TGTGCCAGCAGCTTAGAGCAGGAGGGGTCCTACGAGCAGTACTTC; CDR3 protein: CASSLEQEGSYEQYF
J gene: TRBJ2-7; D gene: -; clone size: -; V gene: TRBV4-1; CDR3 DNA: TGCGCCAGCAGCCAGGGGGGCGGGTTCGAGCAGTACTTC; CDR3 protein: CASSQGGGFEQYF
J gene: TRBJ1-1; D gene: -; clone size: few; V gene: TRBV19; CDR3 DNA: TGTGCCAGTAGTATACGGAAAAACACTGAAGCTTTCTTT; CDR3 protein: CASSIRKNTEAFF
J gene: TRBJ2-5; D gene: -; clone size: many; V gene: TRBV20-1; CDR3 DNA: TGCAGTGCTAGAGTAGTCGGCGGGGAGACCCAGTACTTC; CDR3 protein: CSARVVGGETQYF
J gene: TRBJ2-6; D gene: TRBD1; clone size: many; V gene: TRBV27; CDR3 DNA: TGTGCCAGCACATTCCAGGGGGCTGGGGCCAACGTCCTGACTTTC; CDR3 protein: CASTFQGAGANVLTF
J gene: TRBJ2-7; D gene: -; clone size: few; V gene: TRBV20-1; CDR3 DNA: TGCAGTGCTAGAGAAGGCTCCTACGAGCAGTACTTC; CDR3 protein: CSAREGSYEQYF
J gene: TRBJ2-3; D gene: -; clone size: many; V gene: TRBV5-1; CDR3 DNA: TGCGCCAGCAGCTACGTGGACATCAGCACAGATACGCAGTATTTT; CDR3 protein: CASSYVDISTDTQYF
J gene: TRBJ2-7; D gene: -; clone size: -; V gene: TRBV19; CDR3 DNA: TGTGCCAGTACCCCCGACAGTATGGACGAGCAGTACTTC; CDR3 protein: CASTPDSMDEQYF
J gene: TRBJ2-7; D gene: -; clone size: -; V gene: TRBV4-3; CDR3 DNA: TGCGCCAGCAGCCAGGGCGGGGAGTACGAGCAGTACTTC; CDR3 protein: CASSQGGEYEQYF
J gene: TRBJ2-1; D gene: -; clone size: -; V gene: TRBV21-1; CDR3 DNA: TGTGCCAGCAGCAATGTCAACAAGCGGGAGAGGAATGAGCAGTTCTTC; CDR3 protein: CASSNVNKRERNEQFF
J gene: TRBJ2-3; D gene: TRBD1; clone size: -; V gene: TRBV18; CDR3 DNA: TGTGCCAGCTCACCTCAAGACAGGGTGGTTGGCACAGATACGCAGTATTTT; CDR3 protein: CASSPQDRVVGTDTQYF
J gene: TRBJ2-7; D gene: -; clone size: few; V gene: TRBV20-1; CDR3 DNA: TGCAGTGCCAGATCTTTCACGCAGAGCTCCTACGAGCAGTACTTC; CDR3 protein: CSARSFTQSSYEQYF
J gene: TRBJ2-7; D gene: -; clone size: many; V gene: TRBV28; CDR3 DNA: TGTGCCAGCACCTACCCATCGGGGCCGTACGAGCAGTACTTC; CDR3 protein: CASTYPSGPYEQYF
J gene: TRBJ2-7; D gene: TRBD2; clone size: -; V gene: TRBV7-9; CDR3 DNA: TGTGCCAGCAGCGCGGGACTAGCACACGAGCAGTACTTC; CDR3 protein: CASSAGLAHEQYF
J gene: TRBJ2-1; D gene: -; clone size: -; V gene: TRBV11-2; CDR3 DNA: TGTGCCAGCAGCATCGGACAGCCTAGTGAGCAGTTCTTC; CDR3 protein: CASSIGQPSEQFF
J gene: TRBJ2-6; D gene: -; clone size: -; V gene: TRBV28; CDR3 DNA: TGTGCCAGTTGGACAGCTGTCTCTGGGGCCAACGTCCTGACTTTC; CDR3 protein: CASWTAVSGANVLTF
J gene: TRBJ2-7; D gene: TRBD2; clone size: many; V gene: TRBV19; CDR3 DNA: TGTGCCAGTAGCCTCCCGGGACTAGCGAACGAGCAGTACTTC; CDR3 protein: CASSLPGLANEQYF
J gene: TRBJ1-2; D gene: -; clone size: many; V gene: TRBV28; CDR3 DNA: TGTGCCAGCACCCTTCTGCCCGGGACCGAAAATGGCTACACCTTC; CDR3 protein: CASTLLPGTENGYTF
J gene: TRBJ1-1; D gene: TRBD1; clone size: -; V gene: TRBV11-2; CDR3 DNA: TGTGCCAGCAGCTCACGGACAGGGCGTGTTACTGAAGCTTTCTTT; CDR3 protein: CASSSRTGRVTEAFF
J gene: TRBJ2-1; D gene: TRBD2; clone size: -; V gene: TRBV29-1; CDR3 DNA: TGCAGCGGGAGTAGCGGGAGGCGGAATGAGCAGTTCTTC; CDR3 protein: CSGSSGRRNEQFF
J gene: TRBJ2-2; D gene: -; clone size: -; V gene: TRBV7-3; CDR3 DNA: TGTGCCAGCAGGGTGGCCACCGGGGAGCTGTTTTTT; CDR3 protein: CASRVATGELFF
J gene: TRBJ1-1; D gene: -; clone size: -; V gene: TRBV19; CDR3 DNA: TGTGCCAGTACCTCCGCGGTGAACACTGAAGCTTTCTTT; CDR3 protein: CASTSAVNTEAFF
J gene: TRBJ2-3; D gene: -; clone size: -; V gene: TRBV7-2; CDR3 DNA: TGTGCCAGCAGCCATGGGACAGATACGCAGTATTTT; CDR3 protein: CASSHGTDTQYF
J gene: TRBJ2-1; D gene: TRBD1; clone size: few; V gene: TRBV15; CDR3 DNA: TGTGCCACCAGAGGTACAGGGGAAACTGAGCAGTTCTTC; CDR3 protein: CATRGTGETEQFF
J gene: TRBJ2-2; D gene: TRBD2; clone size: many; V gene: TRBV7-9; CDR3 DNA: TGTGCCAGCACCCGGGGGGTGCTTTTCGGGGAGCTGTTTTTT; CDR3 protein: CASTRGVLFGELFF
J gene: TRBJ2-5; D gene: -; clone size: -; V gene: TRBV7-3; CDR3 DNA: TGTGCCAGCAGCTCGCACAGCGAGAGAGAAGAGACACAGTACTTC; CDR3 protein: CASSSHSEREETQYF
J gene: TRBJ1-1; D gene: -; clone size: -; V gene: TRBV12-3/TRBV12-4; CDR3 DNA: TGTGCCAGCAGTTTAGCAGGGGTGAACACTGAAGCTTTCTTT; CDR3 protein: CASSLAGVNTEAFF
J gene: TRBJ2-7; D gene: TRBD1; clone size: -; V gene: TRBV13; CDR3 DNA: TGTGCCAGCAGCTTACGGGGACAGAGCTCCTACGAGCAGTACTTC; CDR3 protein: CASSLRGQSSYEQYF
J gene: TRBJ2-1; D gene: -; clone size: -; V gene: TRBV27; CDR3 DNA: TGTGCCAGCAGCGAATCCGCGGTTCCCTTAGGTGATGAGCAGTTCTTC; CDR3 protein: CASSESAVPLGDEQFF
J gene: TRBJ2-5; D gene: -; clone size: few; V gene: TRBV21-1; CDR3 DNA: TGTGCCAGCAGCAGGAAACAGGGGGCGCGAGAGACCCAGTACTTC; CDR3 protein: CASSRKQGARETQYF
J gene: TRBJ2-7; D gene: -; clone size: few; V gene: TRBV7-9; CDR3 DNA: TGTGCCAGCAGCTTAGACTACGAGCAGTACTTC; CDR3 protein: CASSLDYEQYF
J gene: TRBJ2-3; D gene: -; clone size: many; V gene: TRBV28; CDR3 DNA: TGTGCCAGCAGTTTACAGCGCACAGATACGCAGTATTTT; CDR3 protein: CASSLQRTDTQYF
J gene: TRBJ2-1; D gene: TRBD1; clone size: -; V gene: TRBV4-1; CDR3 DNA: TGCGCCAGCAGCCAAGACTTCGGGACAGAGTACAATGAGCAGTTCTTC; CDR3 protein: CASSQDFGTEYNEQFF
J gene: TRBJ1-1; D gene: -; clone size: few; V gene: TRBV5-1; CDR3 DNA: TGCGCCAGCAGCTATCGTGGAACCCAGGGGCCGAGGGAAGCTTTCTTT; CDR3 protein: CASSYRGTQGPREAFF
J gene: TRBJ2-7; D gene: -; clone size: many; V gene: TRBV28; CDR3 DNA: TGTGCCAGCAGTTTATCCCGGGACCAGACCTACGAGCAGTACTTC; CDR3 protein: CASSLSRDQTYEQYF
J gene: TRBJ2-2; D gene: TRBD2; clone size: few; V gene: TRBV4-3; CDR3 DNA: TGCGCCAGCAGCCAAGGCGGGAGGCCCACCGGGGAGCTGTTTTTT; CDR3 protein: CASSQGGRPTGELFF
J gene: TRBJ2-3; D gene: TRBD2; clone size: few; V gene: TRBV12-3/TRBV12-4; CDR3 DNA: TGTGCCAGCAGTTCAGCGGGAGAACTGACAGATACGCAGTATTTT; CDR3 protein: CASSSAGELTDTQYF
J gene: TRBJ2-5; D gene: TRBD1; clone size: -; V gene: TRBV6-5; CDR3 DNA: TGTGCCAGCAGATACGGGACAGGGGGAGAGACCCAGTACTTC; CDR3 protein: CASRYGTGGETQYF
J gene: TRBJ2-7; D gene: TRBD2; clone size: -; V gene: TRBV20-1; CDR3 DNA: TGCAGTGCCGCGGGACTAGCGGGAGTAGGAGTGTACGAGCAGTACTTC; CDR3 protein: CSAAGLAGVGVYEQYF
J gene: TRBJ2-1; D gene: TRBD2; clone size: -; V gene: TRBV12-3/TRBV12-4; CDR3 DNA: TGTGCCAGCATCCCGGGACTAGCATACAATGAGCAGTTCTTC; CDR3 protein: CASIPGLAYNEQFF
J gene: TRBJ2-7; D gene: TRBD2; clone size: many; V gene: TRBV20-1; CDR3 DNA: TGCAGTGCGGAGGGACTAGGGCGGCGCGAGCAGTACTTC; CDR3 protein: CSAEGLGRREQYF
J gene: TRBJ2-7; D gene: TRBD2; clone size: -; V gene: TRBV11-2; CDR3 DNA: TGTGCCAGCAGCTTAGTGGGTAGCGGGAGTTACGAGCAGTACTTC; CDR3 protein: CASSLVGSGSYEQYF
J gene: TRBJ2-7; D gene: TRBD1; clone size: few; V gene: TRBV28; CDR3 DNA: TGTGCCAGCAGCGGGACAGGGCTCTACGAGCAGTACTTC; CDR3 protein: CASSGTGLYEQYF
J gene: TRBJ2-7; D gene: -; clone size: many; V gene: TRBV7-9; CDR3 DNA: TGTGCCAGCAGCTTAGTCGGGTTGGAAAGCTACGAGCAGTACTTC; CDR3 protein: CASSLVGLESYEQYF
J gene: TRBJ2-3; D gene: -; clone size: few; V gene: TRBV27; CDR3 DNA: TGTGCCAGCAGTTTAGGGCTCGTCACAGATACGCAGTATTTT; CDR3 protein: CASSLGLVTDTQYF
J gene: TRBJ2-2; D gene: -; clone size: once; V gene: TRBV19; CDR3 DNA: -; CDR3 protein: CASSIVGSGIYTGELLF
J gene: TRBJ2-7; D gene: -; clone size: -; V gene: TRBV5-1; CDR3 DNA: TGCGCCAGCAGCTCGGGCACCTACGTGCAGTACTTC; CDR3 protein: CASSSGTYVQYF